Below, 29 T cell receptor beta chains from the same sample are listed, as sequenced in a study of T cell changes during pregnancy in multiple sclerosis. TCRdb's table, derived via immunoSEQ multiplex PCR, lists solely in-frame clones and lacks some. Of about 83,000 clones in the sample, roughly nine tenths were seen once. The sample consisted of PBMCs, taken in the first trimester of pregnancy. Every receptor here comes from a female donor in good health, serving as a control in a pregnancy study. Some clones in this sample may be carry-over from other donors' samples.

The chain recombines TRBV6-5 with TRBJ1-2; 9 bases are shared with TRBD1. This CDR3 spans 16 amino acids. Unmatched junction bases numbered 8, after V lost 2 bases and J lost 4 bases. Germline CDR1 MNHEY, CDR2 SVGAGI. The CDR3 region has the DNA TGTGCCAGCAGTTACCTACCCTGGACAGGGGCCTATGGCTACACCTTC. As protein: CASSYLPWTGAYGYTF.

The genes are TRBV5-1 and TRBJ1-2; 7 nucleotides line up with TRBD1. Germline-derived CDR1 and CDR2 are SGHRS and YFSETQ. The CDR3 is 14 residues long. V lost 4 bases, J lost 4 bases, and 7 bases stayed unmatched. The CDR3 reads CASSPGTAGYGYTF. CDR3 nucleotide sequence: TGCGCCAGCAGCCCCGGGACAGCAGGCTATGGCTACACCTTC.

The chain combines TRBV27 with TRBJ2-2, with TRBD2 matching 7 bases. Germline V gene lookup returns CDR1 MNHEY and CDR2 SMNVEV (reference sequence). J lost 7 bases, V lost 6 bases, and 8 bases had no gene match. This CDR3 is built from 14 residues. CDR3 sequence (DNA): TGTGCCAGCAGGCTGGCGGGAGTTGGCGGGGAGCTGTTTTTT. Translated: CASRLAGVGGELFF.

This chain joins TRBV19 and TRBJ2-1; 9 nucleotides match TRBD2. The germline gives CDR1 LNHDA, CDR2 SQIVND (reference sequence). J lost 7 bases, V lost 5 bases, and 6 bases had no gene match. This CDR3 comprises 14 residues. CDR3 bases: TGTGCCAGTAGTTTTAGCGGGAGATTGAATGAGCAGTTCTTC. It encodes CASSFSGRLNEQFF.

V usage is TRBV28 and J usage is TRBJ2-5, with 12 bases lining up with TRBD2. The germline gives CDR1 MDHEN, CDR2 SYDVKM. The V gene end was trimmed by 9 bases and the J gene end by 5 bases; junction bases not matched to a gene: 4. CDR3 size: 13 residues. The CDR3 nucleotides are TGTGCCAGTAGACTAGCGGGAGACGAGACCCAGTACTTC. This codes for CASRLAGDETQYF.

J is TRBJ1-4 and V is TRBV19, with D perhaps matching TRBD1 (6 bases). The length of the CDR3 is 16 residues. CDR1 and CDR2 from the germline V gene are LNHDA and SQIVND (reference sequence). V gave up 6 bases and J gave up 5 bases, with 19 bases separating them. Here the CDR3 DNA reads TGTGCCAGTAGCGCCGACCATGTTGGACAGAATGAAAAACTGTTTTTT. This gives the protein CASSADHVGQNEKLFF.

The V gene is TRBV10-2, the J gene TRBJ1-6; D might be TRBD1 (6 bases). The CDR3 runs 14 residues. Trimming pared 4 bases from V and 6 bases from J, leaving 10 bases between. In germline, CDR1 is WSHSY, CDR2 SAAADI. The CDR3 coding sequence is TGCGCCAGCAGTGTGGGGGCTCCTAATTCACCCCTCCACTTT. This translates into CASSVGAPNSPLHF.

The chain joins TRBV5-6 to TRBJ2-1; D might be TRBD2 (6 bases). The CDR3 has 16 residues. Trimming took 4 bases from V and 6 from J, leaving 20 bases between them. From germline, CDR1 is SGHDT and CDR2 YYEEEE. CDR3: CASSPPGENLPNEQFF. The CDR3 DNA follows: TGTGCCAGCAGCCCACCGGGGGAGAACCTCCCCAATGAGCAGTTCTTC.

This rearrangement joins TRBV10-3 to TRBJ1-2, with 7 bases matching TRBD1. The CDR3 length is 14 residues. Germline trimming cut 2 bases from V and 4 bases from J; bases unmatched to any gene: 4. Germline V gene sequence: CDR1 ENHRY, CDR2 SYGVKD. The CDR3 is CAISEGDSSYGYTF. The CDR3, as DNA: TGTGCCATCAGTGAGGGGGACAGTTCCTATGGCTACACCTTC.

The CDR3 sequence is CASGVQNQETQYF. DNA of the CDR3: TGTGCCAGCGGTGTCCAGAACCAAGAGACCCAGTACTTC. The rearrangement links TRBV6-5 to TRBJ2-5; D gene uncertain. V lost 8 bases, J lost 0 bases, and 10 bases lay in between. The CDR3 has 13 residues. Germline assignment: CDR1 MNHEY and CDR2 SVGAGI.

The J gene is TRBJ2-1, the V gene TRBV7-2; D gene ambiguous. The germline V gene has CDR1 SGHTA and CDR2 FQGNSA. There are 14 residues in the CDR3. V was cut by 3 bases and J by 5 bases, with 11 bases left in between. Here the CDR3 DNA reads TGTGCCAGCAGCTTGGTCGCGGCGAACAATGAGCAGTTCTTC. This codes for CASSLVAANNEQFF.

V is TRBV5-4 and J is TRBJ2-5, with 11 bases aligning to TRBD2. With 0 bases clipped from V and 5 bases from J, the junction kept 6 bases outside the gene matches. This CDR3 spans 16 amino acids. CDR1 is SGHNT and CDR2 is YYREEE in the germline V gene (reference sequence). CDR3 sequence reads: CASSLVSGGAFETQYF. The CDR3 bases are TGTGCCAGCAGCTTGGTTAGCGGGGGGGCGTTTGAGACCCAGTACTTC.

The chain couples TRBV28 to TRBJ1-5; D ambiguous. Germline V CDR1 and CDR2: MDHEN, SYDVKM. CDR3 length: 15 amino acids. The V end lost 4 bases, the J end lost 0 bases, and 10 bases lay between the germline ends. The CDR3 nucleotides read TGTGCCAGCAGTTCTCCGCGGCTTAGCAATCAGCCCCAGCATTTT. Amino acids: CASSSPRLSNQPQHF.

For the CDR3, the DNA is TGTGCCAGTAGACCCTTAGCGGGAGGTTACGATACGCAGTATTTT. Translation gives CASRPLAGGYDTQYF. The V call is TRBV19, the J call TRBJ2-3; 10 bases agree with TRBD2. The CDR3 length is 15 residues. J lost 6 bases, V lost 6 bases, and 9 bases had no gene match. CDR1 and CDR2 (germline): LNHDA, SQIVND (reference sequence).

V gene TRBV25-1 combines with J gene TRBJ2-7; TRBD2 matches 7 bases. Per the germline V gene, CDR1 is MGHDK and CDR2 is SYGVNS. The junction had 0 bases not matched to a gene; V was cut back by 1 base and J by 3 bases. The CDR3 extends over 13 amino acids. The CDR3 sequence is CASSESSGYEQYF. The CDR3 nucleotides are TGTGCCAGCAGTGAATCTAGCGGCTACGAGCAGTACTTC.

This clone turned up a few times. The DNA of the CDR3 is TGTGCCAGCAGCTTAAGCCCCGCTAGCCCCTACGAGCAGTACTTC. Translated, it gives CASSLSPASPYEQYF. V usage is TRBV7-9 and J usage is TRBJ2-7, with a tentative D call TRBD2 (5 bases). V lost 2 bases to trimming and J lost 2 bases, with 13 bases between them. The CDR3 runs 15 residues. Germline values: CDR1 SEHNR, CDR2 FQNEAQ (reference sequence).

The chain couples TRBV11-2 to TRBJ2-3, with 7 bases that match TRBD2. The CDR3 length is 17 residues. V lost 5 bases and J lost 1; bases outside the gene matches: 12. Germline values: CDR1 SGHAT, CDR2 FQNNGV. This CDR3 is CASSPRPGGGGTDTQYF. The CDR3 coding sequence is TGTGCCAGCAGCCCCAGACCGGGGGGAGGAGGCACAGATACGCAGTATTTT. Full variable domain (outside the CDR3, taken from reference TRBV11-2 and TRBJ2-3): EAGVAQSPRYKIIEKRQSVAFWCNPISGHATLYWYQQILGQGPKLLIQFQNNGVVDDSQLPKDRFSAERLKGVDSTLKIQPAKLEDSAVYLCASSPRPGGGGTDTQYFGPGTRLTVL.

The rearrangement uses TRBV6-1 and TRBJ1-2; D gene ambiguous. The V end was cut by 6 bases, the J end by 1 base, with 12 bases between. This CDR3 region has 14 residues. Germline V gene lookup returns CDR1 MNHNS and CDR2 SASEGT. The CDR3, as DNA: TGTGCCAGCAGCGAGGGAGGGAGTAACTATGGCTACACCTTC. It specifies CASSEGGSNYGYTF.

The chain uses TRBV29-1 and TRBJ2-7; D gene unclear. V was cut by 7 bases and J by 3 bases, with 13 bases left in between. The CDR3 covers 12 residues. The germline CDR1 and CDR2 sequences are SQVTM and ANQGSEA. CDR3 residues: CSAAGQHYEQYF. The CDR3, as DNA: TGCAGCGCCGCAGGCCAGCACTACGAGCAGTACTTC.

This clone was seen once. The chain links TRBV16 to TRBJ2-7; 10 nucleotides match TRBD1. The CDR3 covers 17 residues. With 0 bases clipped from V and 1 base from J, the junction kept 6 bases outside the gene matches. From germline, CDR1 is KGHSY and CDR2 FQNENV. The CDR3 reads CASSQSHGQGESYEQYF. CDR3 DNA: TGTGCCAGCAGCCAATCACATGGACAGGGGGAGTCCTACGAGCAGTACTTC. The full variable domain, rest sourced from reference TRBV16 and TRBJ2-7, is GEEVAQTPKHLVRGEGQKAKLYCAPIKGHSYVFWYQQVLKNEFKFLISFQNENVFDETGMPKERFSAKCLPNSPCSLEIQATKLEDSAVYFCASSQSHGQGESYEQYFGPGTRLTVT.

The V call is TRBV7-9, the J call TRBJ2-5, with 10 bases matching TRBD2. This CDR3 is built from 15 residues. The germline CDR1 and CDR2 sequences are SEHNR and FQNEAQ (reference sequence). After removal of 4 bases from V and 3 bases from J, the junction contained 5 bases not matched to a gene. The CDR3 DNA follows: TGTGCCAGCAGCTCCGCTGGGACTAGCGAAGAGACCCAGTACTTC. Translation: CASSSAGTSEETQYF.

About this clone: Different DNA sequences within this sample yield the same CDR3. The chain combines TRBV27 with TRBJ1-4; the match to TRBD1 covers 8 bases. The germline V gene encodes CDR1 MNHEY and CDR2 SMNVEV (reference sequence). This CDR3 comprises 16 residues. The trim removed 2 bases at V and 4 bases at J, leaving 6 bases unmatched. The CDR3 DNA reads as TGTGCCAGCAGTTTAGCCTATGGACAGGGTAATGAAAAACTGTTTTTT. Its protein is CASSLAYGQGNEKLFF. Using reference TRBV27 and TRBJ1-4 for the parts outside the CDR3, the full variable domain is EAQVTQNPRYLITVTGKKLTVTCSQNMNHEYMSWYRQDPGLGLRQIYYSMNVEVTDKGDVPEGYKVSRKEKRNFPLILESPSPNQTSLYFCASSLAYGQGNEKLFFGSGTQLSVL.

This clone has only one observation. The chain joins TRBV28 to TRBJ2-3, with TRBD2 identical over 10 bases. Germline lookup yields CDR1 MDHEN and CDR2 SYDVKM. The J segment lost 6 bases and the V segment lost 2 bases, leaving 8 bases of the junction unmatched. This CDR3 contains 16 residues. This CDR3 is CASSLVGSGGADTQYF. The CDR3 nucleotides read TGTGCCAGCAGTTTAGTAGGCAGCGGGGGGGCGGATACGCAGTATTTT.

V is TRBV4-3 and J is TRBJ2-5, with TRBD2 identical over 8 bases. The CDR3 runs 16 residues. CDR1 and CDR2 from the germline V gene are LGHNA and YSLEER. Trimming took 2 bases from V and 5 from J; bases not matched to a gene: 10. The chain's CDR3 is CASSQSSGSWQETQYF. The CDR3 bases are TGCGCCAGCAGCCAATCCAGCGGGAGTTGGCAGGAGACCCAGTACTTC.

The gene calls are TRBV2 and TRBJ2-3; perhaps TRBD1 as D (5 bases). The CDR3 extends over 15 amino acids. V was pared by 2 bases and J by 3 bases, with 12 bases between. Per the germline V gene, CDR1 is SNHLY and CDR2 is FYNNEI. As DNA, the CDR3 is TGTGCCAGCAGTGAAATAGGGGCTGGGACAGATACGCAGTATTTT. It encodes CASSEIGAGTDTQYF. The whole variable domain, filled in from reference TRBV2 and TRBJ2-3, reads EPEVTQTPSHQVTQMGQEVILRCVPISNHLYFYWYRQILGQKVEFLVSFYNNEISEKSEIFDDQFSVERPDGSNFTLKIRSTKLEDSAMYFCASSEIGAGTDTQYFGPGTRLTVL.

The V and J genes are TRBV12-5 and TRBJ2-1; TRBD2 matches at 9 bases. This CDR3 is 14 amino acids long. Germline assignment: CDR1 LGHNT and CDR2 FRNRAP. V shed 6 bases and J 2 bases; nucleotides not matched to a gene: 2. CDR3: CASGVAGAYNEQFF. In DNA, the CDR3 is TGTGCTAGTGGGGTAGCGGGAGCCTACAATGAGCAGTTCTTC.

The rearrangement links TRBV6-6 to TRBJ2-7, with D perhaps matching TRBD1 (6 bases). The germline V gene encodes CDR1 MNHNY and CDR2 SVGAGI (reference sequence). Trimming shortened V by 6 bases and J by 4 bases, and 13 bases separated the two germline ends. CDR3 length: 13 amino acids. The chain's CDR3 is CASRSGVYYEQYF. The DNA of the CDR3 is TGTGCCAGCAGGTCAGGGGTTTATTACGAGCAGTACTTC.

CDR3 sequence reads: CASSFRGLADTQYF. Here the CDR3 DNA reads TGTGCCAGCAGCTTTAGGGGACTAGCGGATACCCAGTACTTC. The J gene is TRBJ2-5, the V gene TRBV11-2; 11 nucleotides agree with TRBD2. The CDR3 sequence is 14 residues long. Germline loops: CDR1 SGHAT, CDR2 FQNNGV. The V and J ends lost 3 bases and 8 bases, in that order; junction bases with no gene match: 5.

This clone was seen a single time. The rearrangement joins TRBV7-2 to TRBJ2-5, with 14 bases identical to TRBD2. Germline lookup yields CDR1 SGHTA and CDR2 FQGNSA. The CDR3 sequence is 18 residues long. V was pared by 4 bases and J by 5 bases, with 12 bases of the junction left unmatched. CDR3 sequence: CASSYRETSGRVTETQYF. As DNA, the CDR3 is TGTGCCAGCAGCTATCGGGAGACTAGCGGGAGGGTGACGGAGACCCAGTACTTC.